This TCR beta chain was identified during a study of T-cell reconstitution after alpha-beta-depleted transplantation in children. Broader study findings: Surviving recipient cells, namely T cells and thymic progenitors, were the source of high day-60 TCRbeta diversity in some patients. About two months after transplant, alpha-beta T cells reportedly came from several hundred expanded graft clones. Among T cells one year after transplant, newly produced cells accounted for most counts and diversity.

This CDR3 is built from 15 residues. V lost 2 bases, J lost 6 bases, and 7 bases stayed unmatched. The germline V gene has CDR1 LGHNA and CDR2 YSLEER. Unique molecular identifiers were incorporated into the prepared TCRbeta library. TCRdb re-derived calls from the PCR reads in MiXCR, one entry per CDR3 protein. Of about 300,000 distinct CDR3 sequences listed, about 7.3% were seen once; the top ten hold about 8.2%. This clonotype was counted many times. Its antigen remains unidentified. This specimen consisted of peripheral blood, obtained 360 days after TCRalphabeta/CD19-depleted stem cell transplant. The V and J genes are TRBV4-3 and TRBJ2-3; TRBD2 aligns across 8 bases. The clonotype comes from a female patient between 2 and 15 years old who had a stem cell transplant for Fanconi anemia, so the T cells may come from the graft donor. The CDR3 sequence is CASSQPSGGGDTQYF. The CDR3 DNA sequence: TGCGCCAGCAGCCAACCAAGCGGCGGGGGGGATACGCAGTATTTT.